The 13 T cell receptor beta chains listed next were all sequenced from one sample in a study of control samples from healthy donors and cancer patients. Measured with immunoSEQ multiplex PCR; TCRdb has only the in-frame clones, and not every one. The sample holds some 150,000 clones, 94% seen once. The sample comprised PBMCs. Every receptor here comes from a man aged 60 to 69 with colorectal cancer.

The rearrangement links TRBV27 to TRBJ2-5, with 7 bases lining up with TRBD2. Germline loops: CDR1 MNHEY, CDR2 SMNVEV (reference sequence). V lost 5 bases and J lost 5; bases outside the gene matches: 14. The CDR3 runs to 16 residues. CDR3 sequence (DNA): TGTGCCAGCAGTCCCTCTACGACGGGGGGACGGGAGACCCAGTACTTC. It specifies CASSPSTTGGRETQYF.

This chain links TRBV4-2 with TRBJ2-3; D may be TRBD2 (5 bases). Trimming pared 0 bases from V and 2 bases from J, leaving 9 bases between. This CDR3 has 15 residues. Germline loops: CDR1 LGHNA, CDR2 YNFKEQ. The CDR3 DNA follows: TGTGCCAGCAGCCAAGATAGACTATACACAGATACGCAGTATTTT. It specifies CASSQDRLYTDTQYF.

This rearrangement joins TRBV19 to TRBJ2-2; a possible D gene is TRBD2 (6 bases). The CDR3 has 17 amino acids. The germline V gene has CDR1 LNHDA and CDR2 SQIVND (reference sequence). The ends were cut back, 3 bases at V and 0 bases at J, with 14 bases in the middle. The CDR3 protein is CASSIRGSISNTGELFF. The DNA for the CDR3 is TGTGCCAGTAGTATCCGGGGGTCTATCTCGAACACCGGGGAGCTGTTTTTT. The full variable domain, rest sourced from reference TRBV19 and TRBJ2-2, is DGGITQSPKYLFRKEGQNVTLSCEQNLNHDAMYWYRQDPGQGLRLIYYSQIVNDFQKGDIAEGYSVSREKKESFPLTVTSAQKNPTAFYLCASSIRGSISNTGELFFGEGSRLTVL.

The chain couples TRBV28 to TRBJ1-1, with D uncertain. The CDR3 is 11 amino acids. V shed 8 bases and J shed 6 bases, with 10 bases lying between them. The germline CDR1 and CDR2 sequences are MDHEN and SYDVKM. The CDR3 region is CASLRLAEAFF. The DNA for the CDR3 is TGTGCCAGCCTACGCTTAGCTGAAGCTTTCTTT.

This chain links TRBV4-3 with TRBJ2-2; TRBD2 aligns across 7 bases. CDR1 and CDR2 (germline): LGHNA, YSLEER. This CDR3 spans 15 amino acids. With 2 bases clipped from V and 1 base from J, the junction kept 1 base outside the gene matches. The CDR3 DNA reads as TGCGCCAGCAGCCAACTAGCGGTGAACACCGGGGAGCTGTTTTTT. It encodes CASSQLAVNTGELFF.

A single count supports this clone. The chain links TRBV7-8 to TRBJ1-5; TRBD1 is a possible D gene (5 bases). With 1 base removed from V and 4 bases from J, the gap between germline ends came to 17 bases. This CDR3 comprises 17 residues. Germline V gene sequence: CDR1 SGHVS, CDR2 FQNEAQ. As DNA, the CDR3 is TGTGCCAGCAGCTTAGGGGGGAGGGGTTCCCCGAATCAGCCCCAGCATTTT. Its translation: CASSLGGRGSPNQPQHF.

J is TRBJ2-1 and V is TRBV5-1; 9 bases match TRBD2. CDR1 is SGHRS and CDR2 is YFSETQ in the germline V gene. CDR3 length equals 16 residues. The V and J ends lost 0 bases and 3 bases, in that order; junction bases with no gene match: 4. CDR3 protein: CASSLVAGGFYNEQFF. CDR3 in DNA: TGCGCCAGCAGCTTGGTGGCGGGGGGGTTCTACAATGAGCAGTTCTTC.

The chain combines TRBV4-1 with TRBJ2-2, with no clear D. Looked up from germline, CDR1 is MGHRA and CDR2 is YSYEKL. V gave up 3 bases and J gave up 4 bases, with 6 bases separating them. There are 13 residues in the CDR3. The CDR3 sequence: CASSQGITGELFF. The CDR3 DNA reads TGCGCCAGCAGCCAGGGAATCACCGGGGAGCTGTTTTTT.

This chain uses TRBV3-1 (or the pseudogene TRBV3-2) with TRBJ2-3, with D hard to call. CDR3 length: 12 amino acids. Germline loops: CDR1 LGHDT, CDR2 YNNKEL (reference sequence). V was shortened by 1 base and J by 7 bases, with 6 bases between the two germline ends. Here the CDR3 DNA reads TGTGCCAGCAGCCAAGGACTTCATACGCAGTATTTT. It is translated as CASSQGLHTQYF.

The chain recombines TRBV2 with TRBJ1-1, with TRBD1 as a possible D gene (6 bases). Trimming shortened V by 2 bases and J by 3 bases, and 13 bases separated the two germline ends. This CDR3 contains 15 residues. Germline V gene data show CDR1 as SNHLY and CDR2 as FYNNEI. CDR3 protein: CASSESTTGYTEAFF. CDR3 DNA sequence: TGTGCCAGCAGTGAATCTACGACAGGTTACACTGAAGCTTTCTTT.

This chain joins TRBV2 and TRBJ1-5; tentative D call: TRBD1 (5 bases). V was cut by 7 bases and J by 2 bases, with 24 bases left in between. The CDR3 is 18 amino acids. The V gene's germline CDR1 is SNHLY and CDR2 FYNNEI. The CDR3 here is CASTLTPPGRKGNQPQHF. CDR3 nucleotides: TGTGCCAGCACCCTAACTCCTCCGGGACGTAAGGGCAATCAGCCCCAGCATTTT.

The chain employs TRBV10-3 and TRBJ1-5; the D gene is possibly TRBD1 (5 bases). The CDR3 length is 13 residues. The germline CDR1 and CDR2 sequences are ENHRY and SYGVKD. With 4 bases removed from V and 8 bases from J, the gap between germline ends came to 12 bases. CDR3: CAISVGRVEPQHF. CDR3 nucleotides: TGTGCCATCAGTGTTGGCAGGGTCGAGCCCCAGCATTTT.

The chain's CDR3 is CASSYKGQSGTEAFF. The DNA of the CDR3 is TGTGCCAGCAGTTATAAGGGACAGTCGGGCACTGAAGCTTTCTTT. V and J are TRBV6-5 and TRBJ1-1; 7 nucleotides align to TRBD1. CDR3 length equals 15 residues. Germline V gene lookup returns CDR1 MNHEY and CDR2 SVGAGI. V shed 3 bases, J shed 4 bases, and the junction held 8 bases outside the gene matches.